The 20 T cell receptor beta chains reported below all come from one sample, sequenced in a study of CD8+CD57+ T cells in acquired aplastic anemia. The authors sequenced patients whose flow cytometry had shown CD8+CD57+ cell expansion. CDR3 and TCR beta VDJ profiling relied on genomic DNA as the template. TCRdb re-called the reads through MiXCR, storing one row per CDR3 protein. Counted here are hundreds of thousands of distinct CDR3 sequences, approximately 33% occurring once; the ten biggest clones make up around 0.82%. The source material was sorted CD4+, CD8+, or CD8+CD57+ T cells (not recorded which) from PBMCs. These receptors originate from a human donor with aplastic anemia.

This chain links TRBV9 with TRBJ2-5; 12 nucleotides match TRBD1. Germline V CDR1 and CDR2: SGDLS, YYNGEE. The trim removed 3 bases at V and 0 bases at J, leaving 9 bases unmatched. The CDR3 covers 18 residues. Here the CDR3 DNA reads TGTGCCAGCAGCGCGGGGACAGGGGGCGGTGGGTACCAAGAGACCCAGTACTTC. Protein: CASSAGTGGGGYQETQYF.

The gene calls are TRBV24-1 and TRBJ1-4, with TRBD1 matching 8 bases. The CDR3 length is 11 residues. Losses at the gene ends were 9 bases for V and 11 bases for J; bases not matched to a gene: 4. The germline CDR1 and CDR2 sequences are KGHDR and SFDVKD. The CDR3 region has the DNA TGTGCCACCTTGGACAGGGTGAAACTGTTTTTT. As protein: CATLDRVKLFF.

The J gene is TRBJ1-3, the V gene TRBV24-1; D remains ambiguous. Germline CDR1 and CDR2: KGHDR and SFDVKD. The CDR3 totals 12 residues. The V end lost 4 bases, the J end lost 3 bases, and 3 bases lay between the germline ends. In DNA, the CDR3 is TGTGCCACCAGTGACCTTGGAAACACCATATATTTT. This translates into CATSDLGNTIYF.

The rearrangement uses TRBV30 and TRBJ1-5; 8 nucleotides align to TRBD1. V was pared by 0 bases and J by 9 bases, with 1 base of the junction left unmatched. This CDR3 contains 12 residues. CDR1 GTSNPN and CDR2 SVGIG come from the germline V gene (reference sequence). CDR3: CAWSVQGGPQHF. CDR3 DNA: TGTGCCTGGAGTGTACAGGGGGGGCCCCAGCATTTT.

Here the CDR3 reads CSGAGGGTDTQYF. In DNA form, the CDR3 reads TGCAGCGGTGCGGGCGGTGGCACAGATACGCAGTATTTT. The V and J genes are TRBV29-1 and TRBJ2-3; TRBD2 is a possible D gene (5 bases). This CDR3 contains 13 residues. Germline CDR1 is SQVTM and CDR2 is ANQGSEA. The ends were cut back, 7 bases at V and 1 base at J, with 12 bases in the middle.

Comments on this clonotype: This may come from a read error, since a much larger clone is one base off. A read error is likely, as this CDR3 ends without the conserved phenylalanine or tryptophan. The chain has TRBV2 and TRBJ1-1; TRBD1 is a possible D gene (5 bases). Germline V gene sequence: CDR1 SNHLY, CDR2 FYNNEI. This CDR3 spans 13 amino acids. Trimming stripped 7 bases from V and 2 bases from J, with 11 bases between. CDR3 sequence reads: CASTRDQNTEAFL. The DNA of the CDR3 is TGTGCCAGCACGCGGGACCAAAACACTGAAGCTTTCCTT.

This clonotype has ten or more counts. J is TRBJ1-5 and V is TRBV20-1; D gene ambiguous. The CDR3 covers 14 residues. CDR1 DFQATT and CDR2 SNEGSKA come from the germline V gene (reference sequence). With 3 bases removed from V and 0 bases from J, the gap between germline ends came to 9 bases. The CDR3 DNA reads TGCAGTGCTAGGAAGCCCCTTAGCAATCAGCCCCAGCATTTT. Amino acids: CSARKPLSNQPQHF.

This clonotype was seen a handful of times. The chain recombines TRBV5-4 with TRBJ1-6; no clear D gene. Germline CDR1 SGHNT, CDR2 YYREEE (reference sequence). Trimming stripped 1 base from V and 5 bases from J, with 7 bases between. The CDR3 runs to 14 residues. The chain's CDR3 is CASSLPTDNSPLHF. The DNA of the CDR3 is TGTGCCAGCAGCTTGCCTACAGATAATTCACCCCTCCACTTT. Complete variable domain (other parts from reference TRBV5-4 and TRBJ1-6): ETGVTQSPTHLIKTRGQQVTLRCSSQSGHNTVSWYQQALGQGPQFIFQYYREEENGRGNFPPRFSGLQFPNYSSELNVNALELDDSALYLCASSLPTDNSPLHFGNGTRLTVT.

Turning to this clonotype: This sequence may be a read error, since a much larger clone differs from it by one base. The genes are TRBV25-1 and TRBJ1-2; 9 nucleotides match TRBD1. With 6 bases clipped from V and 4 bases from J, the junction kept 18 bases outside the gene matches. Germline CDR1 and CDR2: MGHDK and SYGVNS. The length of the CDR3 is 18 residues. The CDR3 loop reads CASSRTGTGRGISYGYTF. The CDR3 DNA is TGTGCCAGCAGCCGAACCGGGACAGGGAGAGGCATCTCCTATGGCTACACCTTC.

V usage is TRBV20-1 and J usage is TRBJ2-1; D unresolved. The CDR3 covers 12 residues. Between the trimmed V and J ends, which lost 4 bases and 6 bases, there was a span of 10 bases. Germline CDR1 and CDR2: DFQATT and SNEGSKA (reference sequence). The chain's CDR3 is CSANPNLNEQFF. CDR3 DNA sequence: TGCAGTGCTAACCCAAACCTCAATGAGCAGTTCTTC.

V gene TRBV11-1 combines with J gene TRBJ2-5; 9 nucleotides line up with TRBD1. The CDR3 loop spans 19 amino acids. Germline lookup yields CDR1 SGHAT and CDR2 FQDESV (reference sequence). The V segment lost 5 bases and the J segment 5 bases; nucleotides outside the gene matches: 21. For the CDR3, the DNA is TGTGCCAGCAGCATACGGGAATTGGTGGGGGGACAGGGAGGGGAGACCCAGTACTTC. Translated, it gives CASSIRELVGGQGGETQYF.

This clonotype was observed many times. The gene calls are TRBV11-2 and TRBJ2-7, with 8 bases matching TRBD2. Germline V lookup: CDR1 SGHAT, CDR2 FQNNGV. V shed 4 bases and J 6 bases; nucleotides not matched to a gene: 5. The CDR3 is 13 residues long. The CDR3: CASSSGLAVEQYF. The DNA for the CDR3 is TGTGCCAGCAGCTCCGGACTAGCAGTCGAGCAGTACTTC.

This clonotype showed up just a few times. The chain is built from TRBV7-3 and TRBJ2-3; possible D gene TRBD2, 6 bases. This CDR3 is built from 13 residues. Germline CDR1 is SGHTA and CDR2 is FQGTGA. Trimming took 5 bases from V and 5 from J, leaving 11 bases between them. The CDR3 loop reads CASSAGLEDTQYF. DNA of the CDR3: TGTGCCAGCAGCGCGGGACTGGAAGATACGCAGTATTTT.

This clonotype showed up many times. V and J are TRBV24-1 and TRBJ1-2, with D possibly matching TRBD1 (5 bases). V was shortened by 4 bases and J by 8 bases, with 16 bases between the two germline ends. The CDR3 consists of 14 residues. Germline V gives CDR1 KGHDR, CDR2 SFDVKD. CDR3 coding DNA: TGTGCCACCAGTGAACGGGGCAGGGCTATCGGCTACACCTTC. Translated: CATSERGRAIGYTF.

The rearrangement joins TRBV20-1 to TRBJ2-7; D might be TRBD1 (6 bases). This CDR3 has 12 residues. V lost 5 bases and J lost 6, with 14 bases in between. Germline V CDR1 and CDR2: DFQATT, SNEGSKA (reference sequence). The CDR3 region is CSAQGTGAEQYF. Written as DNA, the CDR3 is TGCAGTGCTCAGGGGACCGGCGCCGAGCAGTACTTC.

This clonotype was detected only a few times. The genes are TRBV20-1 and TRBJ2-5, with D perhaps assigned TRBD1 or TRBD2 (6 bases each). This CDR3 comprises 15 residues. Germline CDR1 reads DFQATT; CDR2 reads SNEGSKA (reference sequence). Between the trimmed V and J ends, which lost 4 bases and 1 base, there was a span of 16 bases. CDR3 bases: TGCAGTGCTAACACACAGGGAGGTGGCCAAGAGACCCAGTACTTC. Protein sequence: CSANTQGGGQETQYF.

This clonotype was detected only a few times. V usage is TRBV9 and J usage is TRBJ1-2; TRBD1 matches at 8 bases. Germline-derived CDR1 and CDR2 are SGDLS and YYNGEE. J was trimmed by 6 bases and V by 9 bases; bases with no gene match: 7. This CDR3 has 12 residues. The CDR3 here is CATLDRVHGYTF. CDR3 sequence (DNA): TGTGCCACCTTGGACAGGGTCCATGGCTACACCTTC.

This clonotype came up a few times. The chain joins TRBV7-7 to TRBJ2-1; D remains ambiguous. Trimming took off 5 bases at V and 6 bases at J, with 11 bases between the two ends. Germline CDR1 reads SSHAT; CDR2 reads FNYEAQ (reference sequence). The CDR3 loop spans 13 amino acids. The CDR3 is CASSLSSRNEQFF. DNA of the CDR3: TGTGCCAGCAGCCTTAGTAGTCGCAATGAGCAGTTCTTC.

As to this clonotype: This could be a read error, since a much larger clone is one nucleotide away. The gene calls are TRBV19 and TRBJ2-2; TRBD2 aligns across 7 bases. Germline lookup yields CDR1 LNHDA and CDR2 SQIVND (reference sequence). This CDR3 has 15 amino acids. The CDR3 nucleotides read TGTGCCAGTAGAACTGCGGGGGTTAGCACCGGGGAGCTGGTTTTT. It codes for CASRTAGVSTGELVF. Full variable domain (rest looked up from reference TRBV19 and TRBJ2-2): DGGITQSPKYLFRKEGQNVTLSCEQNLNHDAMYWYRQDPGQGLRLIYYSQIVNDFQKGDIAEGYSVSREKKESFPLTVTSAQKNPTAFYLCASRTAGVSTGELVFGEGSRLTVL.

The genes are TRBV5-1 and TRBJ2-7; TRBD1 is a possible D gene (6 bases). Trimming cost V 9 bases and J 1 base, with 14 bases left between them. This CDR3 is built from 13 residues. The germline V gene has CDR1 SGHRS and CDR2 YFSETQ. CDR3 amino acids: CATKDRRSYEQYF. The CDR3 DNA sequence: TGCGCCACAAAGGACAGAAGATCCTACGAGCAGTACTTC.